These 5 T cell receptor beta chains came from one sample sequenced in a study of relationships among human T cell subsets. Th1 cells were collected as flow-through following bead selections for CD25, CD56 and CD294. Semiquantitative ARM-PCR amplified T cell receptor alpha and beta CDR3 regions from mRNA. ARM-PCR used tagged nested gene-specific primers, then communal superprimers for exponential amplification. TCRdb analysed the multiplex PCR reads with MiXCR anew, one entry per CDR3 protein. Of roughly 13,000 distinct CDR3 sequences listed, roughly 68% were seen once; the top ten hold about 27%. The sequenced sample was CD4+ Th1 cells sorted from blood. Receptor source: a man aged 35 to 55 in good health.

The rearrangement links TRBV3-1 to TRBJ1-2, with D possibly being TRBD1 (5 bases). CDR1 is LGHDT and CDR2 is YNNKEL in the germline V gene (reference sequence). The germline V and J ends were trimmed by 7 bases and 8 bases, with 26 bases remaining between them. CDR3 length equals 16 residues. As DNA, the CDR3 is TGTGCCAGCAAGATTGAGGGGCCAGGCCCCTCATACGGCTACACCTTC. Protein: CASKIEGPGPSYGYTF. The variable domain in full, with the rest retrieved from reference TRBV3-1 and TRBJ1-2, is DTAVSQTPKYLVTQMGNDKSIKCEQNLGHDTMYWYKQDSKKFLKIMFSYNNKELIINETVPNRFSPKSPDKAHLNLHINSLELGDSAVYFCASKIEGPGPSYGYTFGSGTRLTVV.

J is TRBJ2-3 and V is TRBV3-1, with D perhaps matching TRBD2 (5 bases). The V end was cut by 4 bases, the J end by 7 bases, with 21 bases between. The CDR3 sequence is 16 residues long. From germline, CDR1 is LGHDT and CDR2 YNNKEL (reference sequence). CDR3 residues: CASSPPYSGSENTQYF. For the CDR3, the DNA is TGTGCCAGCAGCCCGCCTTACTCGGGATCGGAAAATACGCAGTATTTT.

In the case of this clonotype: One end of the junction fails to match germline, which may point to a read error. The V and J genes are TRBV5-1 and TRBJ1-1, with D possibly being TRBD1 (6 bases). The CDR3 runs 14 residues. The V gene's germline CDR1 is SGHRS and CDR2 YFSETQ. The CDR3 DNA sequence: TGCGCCAGCAGCTTGGGTGGACCACAGGGTGAAGCCTTCTTT. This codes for CASSLGGPQGEAFF.

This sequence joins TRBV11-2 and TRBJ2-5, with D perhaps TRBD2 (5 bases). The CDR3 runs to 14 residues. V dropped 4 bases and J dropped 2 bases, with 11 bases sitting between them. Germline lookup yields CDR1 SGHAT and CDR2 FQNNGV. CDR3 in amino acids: CASSYRGVQETQYF. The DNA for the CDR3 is TGTGCCAGCAGCTACCGGGGTGTGCAAGAGACCCAGTACTTC. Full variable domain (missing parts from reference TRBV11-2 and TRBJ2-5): EAGVAQSPRYKIIEKRQSVAFWCNPISGHATLYWYQQILGQGPKLLIQFQNNGVVDDSQLPKDRFSAERLKGVDSTLKIQPAKLEDSAVYLCASSYRGVQETQYFGPGTRLLVL.

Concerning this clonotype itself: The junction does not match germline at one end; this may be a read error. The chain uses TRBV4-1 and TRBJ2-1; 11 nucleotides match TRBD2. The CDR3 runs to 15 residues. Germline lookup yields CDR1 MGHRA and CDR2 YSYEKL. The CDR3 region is CASSPGTSGGYEQFF. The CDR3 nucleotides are TGTGCCAGCAGCCCCGGGACTAGCGGAGGGTATGAGCAGTTCTTC.